These 7 T cell receptor beta chains originate from one sample sequenced in a study of cytomegalovirus exposure and HLA in healthy donors. Both 60 Vbeta primers and 13 Jbeta primers went into the PCR. Data came from immunoSEQ multiplex PCR; TCRdb stores just in-frame clones and leaves some out. The sample shows approximately 91,000 clones, about nine tenths of them seen only once. Material for sequencing was PBMCs. The receptors come from a man aged 30 to 39 in good health and CMV-seropositive.

This CDR3 reads CAWSSGTYNEQFF. CDR3 sequence (DNA): TGTGCCTGGAGTTCCGGGACCTACAATGAGCAGTTCTTC. This sequence joins TRBV30 and TRBJ2-1; TRBD2 might be the D (5 bases). Germline-derived CDR1 and CDR2 are GTSNPN and SVGIG (reference sequence). The length of the CDR3 is 13 residues. V was pared by 2 bases and J by 2 bases, with 7 bases between. The full variable domain, in which reference TRBV30 and TRBJ2-1 provide the parts outside the CDR3, is SQTIHQWPATLVQPVGSPLSLECTVEGTSNPNLYWYRQAAGRGLQLLFYSVGIGQISSEVPQNLSASRPQDRQFILSSKKLLLSDSGFYLCAWSSGTYNEQFFGPGTRLTVL.

CDR3 residues: CASSLGGTGGYEQYF. The DNA of the CDR3 is TGCGCCAGCAGCTTGGGGGGGACAGGGGGGTACGAGCAGTACTTC. The genes are TRBV5-1 and TRBJ2-7; 11 bases map to TRBD1. The CDR3 loop spans 15 amino acids. Germline V gives CDR1 SGHRS, CDR2 YFSETQ. The V gene end was trimmed by 0 bases and the J gene end by 4 bases; junction bases not matched to a gene: 3.

The chain couples TRBV30 to TRBJ2-7; 9 bases align to TRBD1. The CDR3 loop spans 13 amino acids. Germline V gene sequence: CDR1 GTSNPN, CDR2 SVGIG (reference sequence). Germline trimming cut 0 bases from V and 5 bases from J; bases unmatched to any gene: 2. DNA of the CDR3: TGTGCCTGGAGTGTAGGACAGGGGCACGAGCAGTACTTC. Translation: CAWSVGQGHEQYF.

The chain links TRBV28 to TRBJ2-7; tentatively, D is TRBD2 (6 bases). Per the germline V gene, CDR1 is MDHEN and CDR2 is SYDVKM. The CDR3 totals 15 residues. The V end was cut by 5 bases, the J end by 2 bases, with 16 bases between. CDR3 sequence: CASSATGLGTYEQYF. The CDR3 DNA sequence: TGTGCCAGCAGTGCAACGGGACTGGGCACCTACGAGCAGTACTTC.

This clone has only a few counts. V gene TRBV6-5 combines with J gene TRBJ1-1; D perhaps matches TRBD1 (6 bases). The germline V gene has CDR1 MNHEY and CDR2 SVGAGI. V was clipped by 0 bases and J by 6 bases, with 11 bases between them. The CDR3 has 14 residues. The CDR3 spells CASSYSGGGAEAFF. Written as DNA, the CDR3 is TGTGCCAGCAGTTACTCAGGGGGGGGCGCTGAAGCTTTCTTT.

The rearrangement uses TRBV5-1 and TRBJ2-3; a possible D gene is TRBD1 (6 bases). Deletions cut 3 bases from V and 2 bases from J, with 13 bases between. The CDR3 spans 15 residues. The germline V gene has CDR1 SGHRS and CDR2 YFSETQ. CDR3 loop: CASSWGHGYTDTQYF. As DNA, the CDR3 is TGCGCCAGCAGCTGGGGACACGGGTACACAGATACGCAGTATTTT. The variable domain in full, with the rest retrieved from reference TRBV5-1 and TRBJ2-3, is KAGVTQTPRYLIKTRGQQVTLSCSPISGHRSVSWYQQTPGQGLQFLFEYFSETQRNKGNFPGRFSGRQFSNSRSEMNVSTLELGDSALYLCASSWGHGYTDTQYFGPGTRLTVL.

This chain joins TRBV5-1 and TRBJ2-4; 9 bases align to TRBD1. CDR3 length equals 15 residues. The V segment lost 0 bases and the J segment 8 bases; nucleotides outside the gene matches: 6. Germline CDR1 SGHRS, CDR2 YFSETQ. The CDR3 nucleotides read TGCGCCAGCAGCTTGGCCCTGAGACAGGGGGACATTCAGTACTTC. It is translated as CASSLALRQGDIQYF. Looking up the rest from reference TRBV5-1 and TRBJ2-4 gives the full variable domain: KAGVTQTPRYLIKTRGQQVTLSCSPISGHRSVSWYQQTPGQGLQFLFEYFSETQRNKGNFPGRFSGRQFSNSRSEMNVSTLELGDSALYLCASSLALRQGDIQYFGAGTRLSVL.